This entry lists 23 T cell receptor beta chains sequenced from one sample in a study of cytomegalovirus exposure and HLA in healthy donors. The repertoire was sequenced with immunoSEQ multiplex PCR; TCRdb's copy has only in-frame clones and lacks some. In the table there are roughly 52,000 clones, around 90% of which are singletons. The source material was PBMCs. The receptors originated from a man between 18 and 29 years old in good health and CMV-seronegative.

This clone was counted once. The gene calls are TRBV29-1 and TRBJ2-7; 8 bases agree with TRBD1. Losses at the gene ends were 4 bases for V and 5 bases for J; bases not matched to a gene: 4. The CDR3 is made up of 12 amino acids. CDR1 is SQVTM, CDR2 ANQGSEA, per germline. Here the CDR3 DNA reads TGCAGCGTTGCCAGGGGGCCCCACGAGCAGTACTTC. Encoded protein: CSVARGPHEQYF.

This clone was picked up one time. This sequence joins TRBV27 and TRBJ2-6; the D is unclear. V lost 1 base, J lost 0 bases, and 10 bases lay in between. Germline V gene lookup returns CDR1 MNHEY and CDR2 SMNVEV (reference sequence). The CDR3 contains 17 residues. Here the CDR3 reads CASSLWPSRSGANVLTF. The CDR3 DNA is TGTGCCAGCAGTTTATGGCCTAGTCGCTCTGGGGCCAACGTCCTGACTTTC.

This clone appeared a single time. The chain is built from TRBV5-1 and TRBJ1-1; 9 nucleotides agree with TRBD1. The CDR3 is made up of 15 amino acids. Germline CDR1 is SGHRS and CDR2 is YFSETQ. V trimming: 7 bases; J trimming: 5 bases; junction bases outside the gene matches: 12. CDR3 bases: TGCGCCAGCTCACCCACCGGGACAGGGCTGACTGAAGCTTTCTTT. Translation gives CASSPTGTGLTEAFF.

V usage is TRBV27 and J usage is TRBJ2-3; TRBD2 matches at 15 bases. V shed 0 bases, J shed 6 bases, and the junction held 4 bases outside the gene matches. The CDR3 loop spans 17 amino acids. Per the germline V gene, CDR1 is MNHEY and CDR2 is SMNVEV (reference sequence). CDR3 DNA: TGTGCCAGCAGTTTATCCTGGACTAGCGGGAGGGCGGATACGCAGTATTTT. Amino acid sequence: CASSLSWTSGRADTQYF.

The rearrangement joins TRBV5-1 to TRBJ1-2; 7 bases agree with TRBD1. From germline, CDR1 is SGHRS and CDR2 YFSETQ. The CDR3 has 14 residues. With 2 bases clipped from V and 5 bases from J, the junction kept 6 bases outside the gene matches. The CDR3 spells CASSLDSGGYGYTF. CDR3 nucleotide sequence: TGCGCCAGCAGCTTAGACTCAGGGGGATATGGCTACACCTTC.

This clone was counted once. The chain is built from TRBV2 and TRBJ2-7; no reliable D call. The CDR3 covers 12 residues. CDR1 is SNHLY, CDR2 FYNNEI, per germline. V was cut by 7 bases and J by 3 bases, with 10 bases left in between. The CDR3 reads CASKLTLYEQYF. For the CDR3, the DNA is TGTGCCAGCAAGCTCACCCTCTACGAGCAGTACTTC. Drawing the rest from reference TRBV2 and TRBJ2-7, the complete variable domain is EPEVTQTPSHQVTQMGQEVILRCVPISNHLYFYWYRQILGQKVEFLVSFYNNEISEKSEIFDDQFSVERPDGSNFTLKIRSTKLEDSAMYFCASKLTLYEQYFGPGTRLTVT.

This chain joins TRBV28 and TRBJ2-7; a weak D match, TRBD2 (5 bases). Germline V lookup: CDR1 MDHEN, CDR2 SYDVKM. The length of the CDR3 is 13 residues. Trimming removed 8 bases from V and 0 bases from J, with 11 bases in between. CDR3 in amino acids: CASHTGSSYEQYF. The CDR3 nucleotides are TGTGCCAGCCATACTGGGAGCTCCTACGAGCAGTACTTC.

The rearrangement links TRBV5-1 to TRBJ2-7; TRBD2 aligns across 8 bases. The CDR3 loop spans 16 amino acids. Germline-derived CDR1 and CDR2 are SGHRS and YFSETQ. V lost 2 bases to trimming and J lost 5 bases; unmatched junction nucleotides: 12. The CDR3 is CASSFDSGRGPHEQYF. The CDR3 coding sequence is TGCGCCAGCAGCTTTGACAGCGGGAGAGGACCCCACGAGCAGTACTTC.

The sample holds one count of this clone. The V gene is TRBV20-1, the J gene TRBJ2-7, with D perhaps matching TRBD2 (5 bases). This CDR3 region has 11 residues. Germline V lookup: CDR1 DFQATT, CDR2 SNEGSKA (reference sequence). Trimming took 3 bases from V and 7 from J, leaving 10 bases between them. DNA of the CDR3: TGCAGTGCTAGTGCGAGGGAAGAGCAGTACTTC. Residues: CSASAREEQYF.

This chain connects TRBV18 to TRBJ1-2, with TRBD1 matching 10 bases. This CDR3 spans 14 amino acids. V trimming: 2 bases; J trimming: 6 bases; junction bases outside the gene matches: 3. The germline CDR1 and CDR2 sequences are KGHSH and LQKENI. CDR3 amino acids: CASSPGTGDNGYTF. The CDR3 nucleotides are TGTGCCAGCTCACCAGGGACAGGGGACAATGGCTACACCTTC.

The chain joins TRBV28 to TRBJ2-2; the match to TRBD2 covers 10 bases. The CDR3 totals 20 residues. Germline values: CDR1 MDHEN, CDR2 SYDVKM. V trimming: 3 bases; J trimming: 0 bases; junction bases outside the gene matches: 13. For the CDR3, the DNA is TGTGCCAGCAGTTTCATCCTAGCGGGGGAAAAAACTCCGAACACCGGGGAGCTGTTTTTT. As protein: CASSFILAGEKTPNTGELFF.

The chain joins TRBV7-2 to TRBJ1-5; possible D gene TRBD1, 5 bases. CDR1 and CDR2 from the germline V gene are SGHTA and FQGNSA. This CDR3 is built from 14 residues. V lost 1 base, J lost 6 bases, and 10 bases lay in between. CDR3 region: CASSLGRDFQPQHF. As DNA, the CDR3 is TGTGCCAGCAGCTTAGGCAGGGATTTTCAGCCCCAGCATTTT.

The chain recombines TRBV27 with TRBJ2-1, with a tentative D call TRBD2 (6 bases). This CDR3 is built from 15 residues. The germline V and J ends were trimmed by 6 bases and 2 bases, with 14 bases remaining between them. The germline V gene encodes CDR1 MNHEY and CDR2 SMNVEV (reference sequence). Here the CDR3 DNA reads TGTGCCAGCAGCGAAGACGGGAGCCCCTACAATGAGCAGTTCTTC. Translating gives CASSEDGSPYNEQFF.

For the CDR3, the DNA is TGTGCCAGCAGTTTACGTGGGAGGAACGCGGAGCAGTTCTTC. Translating it yields CASSLRGRNAEQFF. V gene TRBV27 combines with J gene TRBJ2-1; maybe TRBD2 (6 bases). The CDR3 is 14 residues long. Germline-derived CDR1 and CDR2 are MNHEY and SMNVEV (reference sequence). V shed 2 bases and J shed 10 bases, with 15 bases lying between them.

The V call is TRBV19, the J call TRBJ1-2; the match to TRBD1 covers 10 bases. Germline loops: CDR1 LNHDA, CDR2 SQIVND (reference sequence). The CDR3 length is 16 residues. V shed 6 bases and J 4 bases; nucleotides not matched to a gene: 11. CDR3 DNA sequence: TGTGCCAGTAGGCTTTCCGGGACAGGGGCGGGCTATGGCTACACCTTC. It translates to CASRLSGTGAGYGYTF.

This rearrangement joins TRBV11-2 to TRBJ1-2; D possibly corresponds to TRBD1 (6 bases). The germline CDR1 and CDR2 sequences are SGHAT and FQNNGV. V was cut by 5 bases and J by 7 bases, with 14 bases left in between. The CDR3 length is 13 residues. In nucleotides, the CDR3 is TGTGCCAGCAGCCCAAACAGGGATCGTGGCTACACCTTC. The encoded protein is CASSPNRDRGYTF.

The V gene is TRBV4-2, the J gene TRBJ1-1; possible D gene TRBD1, 5 bases. The V gene lost 0 bases and the J gene lost 1 base, with 15 bases spanning the gap. The CDR3 loop spans 17 amino acids. CDR1 is LGHNA and CDR2 is YNFKEQ in the germline V gene. The CDR3 is CASSQDFQGDKNTEAFF. The CDR3 DNA reads TGTGCCAGCAGCCAAGATTTCCAGGGCGATAAGAACACTGAAGCTTTCTTT.

The J gene is TRBJ2-7, the V gene TRBV6-6; D may be TRBD2 (6 bases). V was shortened by 6 bases and J by 3 bases, with 9 bases between the two germline ends. The CDR3 has 12 residues. CDR1 is MNHNY, CDR2 SVGAGI, per germline (reference sequence). In DNA, the CDR3 is TGTGCCAGCAGGGAGGGGATCTACGAGCAGTACTTC. It yields the protein CASREGIYEQYF.

This chain links TRBV28 with TRBJ2-1, with 9 bases that match TRBD1. The CDR3 has 15 amino acids. After removal of 7 bases from V and 7 bases from J, the junction contained 11 bases not matched to a gene. CDR1 is MDHEN and CDR2 is SYDVKM in the germline V gene. In DNA, the CDR3 is TGTGCCAGCATATATTATGGACAGGGGAGAAATGAGCAGTTCTTC. It translates to CASIYYGQGRNEQFF.

The rearrangement uses TRBV11-2 and TRBJ2-2; 7 nucleotides line up with TRBD1. With V trimmed by 5 bases and J by 1 base, 4 bases remained unmatched. Germline V CDR1 and CDR2: SGHAT, FQNNGV. This CDR3 contains 15 residues. The CDR3 spells CASSRTGGNTGELFF. DNA for the CDR3: TGTGCCAGCAGCCGGACAGGCGGGAACACCGGGGAGCTGTTTTTT.

This chain links TRBV9 with TRBJ1-1; 9 bases match TRBD1. This CDR3 has 14 residues. J lost 5 bases, V lost 3 bases, and 5 bases had no gene match. Germline CDR1 and CDR2: SGDLS and YYNGEE. CDR3 loop: CASSGRTGATEAFF. For the CDR3, the DNA is TGTGCCAGCAGCGGAAGGACAGGGGCGACTGAAGCTTTCTTT.

The chain employs TRBV5-5 and TRBJ1-5; weak D call: TRBD1 (5 bases). CDR1 SGHKS and CDR2 YYEKEE come from the germline V gene (reference sequence). The CDR3 contains 15 residues. Between the trimmed V and J ends, which lost 0 bases and 8 bases, there was a span of 15 bases. CDR3 DNA sequence: TGTGCCAGCAGCTTGGGGCAGGGTGCCTTCGAGCCCCAGCATTTT. It translates to CASSLGQGAFEPQHF.

The genes are TRBV29-1 and TRBJ2-3; no clear D gene. The germline V gene has CDR1 SQVTM and CDR2 ANQGSEA. Trimming took 7 bases from V and 1 from J, leaving 3 bases between them. This CDR3 spans 10 amino acids. CDR3 loop: CSAGTDTQYF. The CDR3 nucleotides read TGCAGCGCTGGCACAGATACGCAGTATTTT.